These 10 T cell receptor beta chains came from one sample sequenced in a study of a mutant IDH1 vaccine in newly diagnosed glioma. Sequencing used immunoSEQ multiplex PCR; TCRdb keeps in-frame clones, though not all of them. The table has about 88,000 clones, approximately 80% seen once; the top ten hold around 5%. Described time point: baseline, week 1 (first vaccination visit). The treatment is: pre-vaccination baseline after standard-of-care therapy. The sequencing here drew on PBMCs, taken from a glioma patient treated with radiotherapy, temozolomide or both. The receptors derive from a man aged 40-55 years with glioma. Some clones in this sample may be carry-over from other donors' samples.

The rearrangement links TRBV7-2 to TRBJ2-5; D is unclear. There are 13 residues in the CDR3. V was shortened by 8 bases and J by 7 bases, with 17 bases between the two germline ends. Germline lookup yields CDR1 SGHTA and CDR2 FQGNSA. The CDR3 DNA reads TGTGCCAGCCGACTCGGTGTAATAGGGACCCAGTACTTC. It codes for CASRLGVIGTQYF.

The V gene is TRBV7-8, the J gene TRBJ2-6, with 7 positions matching TRBD1. The length of the CDR3 is 16 residues. Germline CDR1 SGHVS, CDR2 FQNEAQ. Trimming took 9 bases from V and 1 from J; bases not matched to a gene: 9. CDR3 protein: CASRKGAGSGANVLTF. Here the CDR3 DNA reads TGTGCCAGTAGGAAGGGGGCTGGATCTGGGGCCAACGTCCTGACTTTC.

V and J are TRBV25-1 and TRBJ2-3; D not resolved. V shed 1 base and J shed 3 bases, with 8 bases lying between them. The germline V gene has CDR1 MGHDK and CDR2 SYGVNS. The CDR3 is made up of 14 amino acids. In DNA, the CDR3 is TGTGCCAGCAGTGAATTCGGTGCGACAGATACGCAGTATTTT. Translation: CASSEFGATDTQYF.

V usage is TRBV10-3 and J usage is TRBJ1-1; TRBD1 matches 9 bases. The germline CDR1 and CDR2 sequences are ENHRY and SYGVKD. Trimming cost V 3 bases and J 5 bases; bases outside gene matches: 4. The length of the CDR3 is 14 residues. The CDR3 sequence is CAISELDRGTEAFF. CDR3 coding DNA: TGTGCCATCAGTGAACTCGACAGGGGGACTGAAGCTTTCTTT.

The rearrangement links TRBV10-2 to TRBJ2-5; D is undetermined. Between the trimmed V and J ends, which lost 3 bases and 10 bases, there was a span of 12 bases. The CDR3 consists of 12 residues. CDR1 and CDR2 (germline): WSHSY, SAAADI. CDR3 sequence (DNA): TGCGCCAGCAGTGATCCTGCCCGGCGCCAGTACTTC. This sequence encodes CASSDPARRQYF.

CDR3: CASSWTDEQYF. The CDR3 DNA follows: TGTGCCAGCTCCTGGACTGACGAGCAGTACTTC. V is TRBV2 and J is TRBJ2-7; maybe TRBD2 (5 bases). Germline CDR1 is SNHLY and CDR2 is FYNNEI. The V and J ends lost 8 bases and 5 bases respectively, with 10 bases between them. This CDR3 comprises 11 residues.

By proportion, this clone is medium-sized (0.01 to 0.1%). The rearrangement links TRBV7-9 to TRBJ2-7, with TRBD1 matching over 8 bases. Per germline, CDR1 SEHNR and CDR2 FQNEAQ (reference sequence). The CDR3 totals 14 residues. J gave up 4 bases and V 4 bases, and 6 bases lay outside the gene matches. CDR3 region: CASSSQGAGYEQYF. As DNA, the CDR3 is TGTGCCAGCAGCTCTCAGGGGGCAGGGTACGAGCAGTACTTC.

This clone was seen just once. The chain recombines TRBV10-3 with TRBJ1-5; D not resolved. The length of the CDR3 is 16 residues. Germline V gene data show CDR1 as ENHRY and CDR2 as SYGVKD. Trimming pared 0 bases from V and 0 bases from J, leaving 9 bases between. The CDR3 sequence is CAISESSFYSNQPQHF. The CDR3 DNA sequence: TGTGCCATCAGTGAGTCTTCGTTTTATAGCAATCAGCCCCAGCATTTT.

The gene calls are TRBV6-6 and TRBJ2-3; D possibly corresponds to TRBD2 (5 bases). V lost 4 bases and J lost 1, with 12 bases in between. Germline V gene sequence: CDR1 MNHNY, CDR2 SVGAGI (reference sequence). CDR3 size: 15 residues. DNA for the CDR3: TGTGCCAGCAGTTCCCCTACGAGGGGCACAGATACGCAGTATTTT. As protein: CASSSPTRGTDTQYF.

The rearrangement uses TRBV13 and TRBJ2-7, with D tentatively TRBD1 or TRBD2 (5 bases each). This CDR3 has 14 amino acids. Trimming cost V 2 bases and J 7 bases, with 15 bases left between them. Germline CDR1 reads PRHDT; CDR2 reads FYEKMQ (reference sequence). The CDR3 nucleotides read TGTGCCAGCAGCTTAAAGGGGCCCCGGGGAGAGCAGTACTTC. This translates into CASSLKGPRGEQYF.